The 13 T cell receptor beta chains below come from one sample, sequenced in a study of response to subunit inactivated influenza vaccine. TCRdb redid the calling of the RT-PCR reads with MiXCR, one entry per CDR3 protein. The sample includes about 650,000 distinct CDR3 sequences, 14% of them seen just once. Sequencing was performed on PBMCs from blood, taken 14 to 15 days before vaccination. The source is a man in his fifties or sixties who received an inactivated influenza vaccine.

This clonotype was seen repeatedly, ten times or more. V is TRBV27 and J is TRBJ2-5, with D unresolved. Trimming took 4 bases from V and 1 from J, leaving 7 bases between them. The CDR3 is made up of 13 amino acids. The germline V gene encodes CDR1 MNHEY and CDR2 SMNVEV (reference sequence). The CDR3 loop is CASSSIGQETQYF. CDR3 nucleotides: TGTGCCAGCAGTTCGATCGGCCAAGAGACCCAGTACTTC.

This rearrangement joins TRBV11-2 to TRBJ2-1; possibly TRBD2 for D (5 bases). V was cut by 0 bases and J by 8 bases, with 8 bases left in between. CDR3 size: 13 residues. Germline lookup yields CDR1 SGHAT and CDR2 FQNNGV. CDR3 region: CASSLDWGDEQFF. DNA of the CDR3: TGTGCCAGCAGCTTAGATTGGGGAGATGAGCAGTTCTTC.

V gene TRBV4-1 combines with J gene TRBJ2-7; TRBD1 agrees at 7 bases. The CDR3 runs to 15 residues. V shed 4 bases and J 0 bases; nucleotides not matched to a gene: 6. The V gene's germline CDR1 is MGHRA and CDR2 YSYEKL. The CDR3 loop reads CASSPGGLVSYEQYF. CDR3 coding DNA: TGCGCCAGCAGCCCAGGGGGATTGGTCTCCTACGAGCAGTACTTC.

This clonotype showed up just a few times. J is TRBJ2-1 and V is TRBV5-6, with D tentatively TRBD2 (6 bases). The CDR3 spans 14 residues. V lost 0 bases to trimming and J lost 8 bases, with 12 bases between them. Germline-derived CDR1 and CDR2 are SGHDT and YYEEEE. CDR3 nucleotides: TGTGCCAGCAGCTTGGGACTAGAGGTCCATGAGCAGTTCTTC. Translation: CASSLGLEVHEQFF.

In this sample, this clonotype turned up many times. V and J are TRBV11-2 and TRBJ2-2; a weak D match, TRBD1 (5 bases). The germline CDR1 and CDR2 sequences are SGHAT and FQNNGV. The V gene lost 4 bases and the J gene lost 6 bases, with 30 bases spanning the gap. There are 20 residues in the CDR3. CDR3 nucleotides: TGTGCCAGCAGCTCCCGGACACGGACGGAGATGGGTGGTCGACCCGGGGAGCTGTTTTTT. Protein: CASSSRTRTEMGGRPGELFF.

The table lists this clonotype with a few counts. CDR3 loop: CASKQGENYEQYF. The CDR3, as DNA: TGCGCCAGCAAGCAGGGAGAGAACTACGAGCAGTACTTC. The J gene is TRBJ2-7, the V gene TRBV5-1; D possibly uses TRBD1 or TRBD2 (5 bases each). The CDR3 consists of 13 residues. V dropped 6 bases and J dropped 3 bases, with 13 bases sitting between them. Germline V CDR1 and CDR2: SGHRS, YFSETQ.

V usage is TRBV25-1 and J usage is TRBJ1-5; maybe TRBD1 (5 bases). The germline gives CDR1 MGHDK, CDR2 SYGVNS. The CDR3 has 12 residues. V lost 3 bases and J 11 bases, leaving 11 bases between the germline ends. Here the CDR3 reads CASSDGGRTQHF. The CDR3 DNA reads TGTGCCAGCAGTGACGGGGGACGGACCCAGCATTTT.

V gene TRBV4-3 combines with J gene TRBJ1-2, with a possible D match to TRBD1 (5 bases). Trimming removed 2 bases at V and 2 bases at J, with 12 bases between. The germline CDR1 and CDR2 sequences are LGHNA and YSLEER. This CDR3 has 15 residues. The DNA for the CDR3 is TGCGCCAGCAGCCAATCTCAGACAGAGAACTATGGCTACACCTTC. Translating it yields CASSQSQTENYGYTF.

This clonotype was counted only a few times. The rearrangement uses TRBV12-3 or TRBV12-4 and TRBJ2-7; D gene uncertain. The CDR3 covers 13 residues. V was pared by 6 bases and J by 6 bases, with 15 bases between. The DNA of the CDR3 is TGTGCCAGCAGAATCGGAGCTGCCTCCGAGCAGTACTTC. Translated: CASRIGAASEQYF.

This clonotype was seen more than once but under ten times. The chain carries TRBV7-2 and TRBJ2-7; 11 bases map to TRBD1. The V segment lost 5 bases and the J segment 5 bases; nucleotides outside the gene matches: 8. Germline-derived CDR1 and CDR2 are SGHTA and FQGNSA. The CDR3 loop spans 15 amino acids. CDR3 region: CASSRPGQGGNEQYF. The CDR3 DNA follows: TGTGCCAGCAGCCGGCCGGGACAGGGGGGGAACGAGCAGTACTTC.

This clonotype was counted only a few times. The chain has TRBV12-3 or TRBV12-4 and TRBJ2-7; 13 bases match TRBD2. Germline trimming cut 5 bases from V and 5 bases from J; bases unmatched to any gene: 6. The CDR3 has 15 residues. The CDR3: CASSPGLAGINEQYF. CDR3 nucleotide sequence: TGTGCCAGCAGTCCGGGACTAGCGGGAATCAACGAGCAGTACTTC.

This clonotype was seen at least ten times. This sequence joins TRBV11-2 and TRBJ2-5; 9 bases line up with TRBD2. Germline CDR1 SGHAT, CDR2 FQNNGV. V shed 5 bases, J shed 6 bases, and the junction held 10 bases outside the gene matches. The CDR3 has 15 residues. CDR3 sequence (DNA): TGTGCCAGCAGCCTTACCAGCGGGGGGTCGCAGACCCAGTACTTC. Residues: CASSLTSGGSQTQYF.

The rearrangement joins TRBV19 to TRBJ2-7, with a weak D call TRBD1 (6 bases). The CDR3 covers 14 residues. Trimming shortened V by 4 bases and J by 9 bases, and 19 bases separated the two germline ends. Germline CDR1 and CDR2: LNHDA and SQIVND (reference sequence). CDR3 region: CASSTFPDRGGQYF. CDR3 bases: TGTGCCAGTAGTACCTTCCCGGACAGAGGCGGGCAGTACTTC. The complete variable domain, with remaining parts taken from reference TRBV19 and TRBJ2-7, reads DGGITQSPKYLFRKEGQNVTLSCEQNLNHDAMYWYRQDPGQGLRLIYYSQIVNDFQKGDIAEGYSVSREKKESFPLTVTSAQKNPTAFYLCASSTFPDRGGQYFGPGTRLTVT.